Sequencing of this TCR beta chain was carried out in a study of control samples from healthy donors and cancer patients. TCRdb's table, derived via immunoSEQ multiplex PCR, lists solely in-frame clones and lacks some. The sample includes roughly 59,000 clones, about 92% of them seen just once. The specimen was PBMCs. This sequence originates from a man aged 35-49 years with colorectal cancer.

Here the CDR3 reads CASIEQGNGGYTF. CDR3 in DNA: TGTGCCAGCATCGAACAGGGGAATGGCGGCTACACCTTC. The chain uses TRBV2 and TRBJ1-2, with 7 nucleotides matching TRBD1. Germline CDR1 reads SNHLY; CDR2 reads FYNNEI. The CDR3 totals 13 residues. V dropped 7 bases and J dropped 8; count of bases not matched to a gene: 10.